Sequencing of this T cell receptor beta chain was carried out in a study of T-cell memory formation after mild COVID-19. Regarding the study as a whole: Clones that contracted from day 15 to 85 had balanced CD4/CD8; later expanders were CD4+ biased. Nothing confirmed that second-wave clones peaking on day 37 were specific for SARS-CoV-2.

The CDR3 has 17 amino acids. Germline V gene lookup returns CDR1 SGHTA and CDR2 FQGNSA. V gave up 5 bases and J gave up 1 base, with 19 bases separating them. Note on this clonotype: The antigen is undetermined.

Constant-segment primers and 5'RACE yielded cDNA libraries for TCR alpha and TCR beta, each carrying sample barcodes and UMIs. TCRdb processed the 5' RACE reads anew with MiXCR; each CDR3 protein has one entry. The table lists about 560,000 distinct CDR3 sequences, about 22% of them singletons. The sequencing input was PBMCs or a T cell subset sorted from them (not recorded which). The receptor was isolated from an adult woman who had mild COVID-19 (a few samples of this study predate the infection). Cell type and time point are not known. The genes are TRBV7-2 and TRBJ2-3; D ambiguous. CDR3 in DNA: TGTGCCAGCAGCCCAGCACCAACCCTCTTTGGCACAGATACGCAGTATTTT. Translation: CASSPAPTLFGTDTQYF.